The 26 T cell receptor beta chains listed next were all sequenced from one sample in a study of PD-1 blockade in classical Hodgkin lymphoma. Measured with immunoSEQ multiplex PCR; TCRdb has only the in-frame clones, and not every one. The table has over 3,000 clones, 65% to 70% seen once; the top ten hold about 52%. Noted time point: cycle 4 day 1 (C4D1), after five to seven weeks of nivolumab. Every patient relapsed after autologous stem cell transplantation, and brentuximab vedotin exposure varied. Specimen: peripheral blood mononuclear cells (PBMCs), collected before the fourth cycle of nivolumab. The receptor source for this set is a human donor with classical Hodgkin lymphoma.

This clone qualifies as medium-sized. The V call is TRBV7-9, the J call TRBJ1-2; D possibly corresponds to TRBD1 (6 bases). Trimming stripped 5 bases from V and 7 bases from J, with 20 bases between. Germline V gives CDR1 SEHNR, CDR2 FQNEAQ (reference sequence). CDR3 length: 15 amino acids. Here the CDR3 reads CASSGLARDIRGYTF. DNA of the CDR3: TGTGCCAGCAGCGGACTAGCCAGGGACATTCGTGGCTACACCTTC.

The CDR3 region has the DNA TGTGCCAGCTCCCCCACCCTGACAAGTTTTGAGACCCAGTACTTC. This translates into CASSPTLTSFETQYF. The V and J genes are TRBV18 and TRBJ2-5, with D unclear. Germline loops: CDR1 KGHSH, CDR2 LQKENI. Trimming cost V 6 bases and J 5 bases, with 19 bases left between them. The CDR3 spans 15 residues.

The J gene is TRBJ1-3, the V gene TRBV6-5; possible D gene TRBD1, 6 bases. The ends were cut back, 2 bases at V and 8 bases at J, with 16 bases in the middle. This CDR3 region has 15 residues. Germline-derived CDR1 and CDR2 are MNHEY and SVGAGI. The CDR3 region has the DNA TGTGCCAGCAGTTACCGGGGGCCCCCTGAGGACACCATATATTTT. Translation gives CASSYRGPPEDTIYF.

This clone ranks as medium-sized. The chain is built from TRBV30 and TRBJ1-2; D gene uncertain. This CDR3 spans 16 amino acids. Per germline, CDR1 GTSNPN and CDR2 SVGIG (reference sequence). V was trimmed by 3 bases and J by 0 bases, leaving 17 bases between them. As DNA, the CDR3 is TGTGCCTGGAGCGCAATTGGACTGGGAGCTAACTATGGCTACACCTTC. It encodes CAWSAIGLGANYGYTF. Full variable domain (rest looked up from reference TRBV30 and TRBJ1-2): SQTIHQWPATLVQPVGSPLSLECTVEGTSNPNLYWYRQAAGRGLQLLFYSVGIGQISSEVPQNLSASRPQDRQFILSSKKLLLSDSGFYLCAWSAIGLGANYGYTFGSGTRLTVV.

CDR3 DNA sequence: TGTGCCAGCGTTCAGGACAGTTCCGCCTCCTATGGGAACTATGGCTACACCTTC. As protein: CASVQDSSASYGNYGYTF. The chain combines TRBV2 with TRBJ1-2; D might be TRBD1 (6 bases). Germline-derived CDR1 and CDR2 are SNHLY and FYNNEI. The CDR3 spans 18 residues. Deletions cut 8 bases from V and 2 bases from J, with 27 bases between.

The genes are TRBV6-6 and TRBJ1-1; D gene unclear. Deletions cut 7 bases from V and 1 base from J, with 10 bases between. Germline-derived CDR1 and CDR2 are MNHNY and SVGAGI (reference sequence). CDR3 length equals 13 residues. CDR3 bases: TGTGCCAGCATTACAGTCAGGAACACTGAAGCTTTCTTT. It is translated as CASITVRNTEAFF.

This clone counts as medium-sized (0.01 to 0.1%). The chain employs TRBV6-5 and TRBJ1-4; D unresolved. The CDR3 runs 13 residues. V lost 5 bases to trimming and J lost 4 bases, with 8 bases between them. Germline V gene sequence: CDR1 MNHEY, CDR2 SVGAGI. CDR3 in DNA: TGTGCCAGCAGTGAGTTCGTTAATGAAAAACTGTTTTTT. Its translation: CASSEFVNEKLFF.

This clone was detected only once. V and J are TRBV28 and TRBJ2-7; D not certain. The V end lost 2 bases, the J end lost 4 bases, and 12 bases lay between the germline ends. Germline CDR1 and CDR2: MDHEN and SYDVKM. This CDR3 spans 14 amino acids. The CDR3 protein is CASSLPGDGYEQYF. CDR3 DNA: TGTGCCAGCAGTTTACCGGGTGACGGGTACGAGCAGTACTTC.

The chain links TRBV7-2 to TRBJ2-7; D uncertain. The CDR3 length is 12 residues. Germline assignment: CDR1 SGHTA and CDR2 FQGNSA. The V end lost 1 base, the J end lost 3 bases, and 4 bases lay between the germline ends. For the CDR3, the DNA is TGTGCCAGCAGCTTAGACCTCTACGAGCAGTACTTC. Protein sequence: CASSLDLYEQYF.

Written as DNA, the CDR3 is TGCGCCAGCAGCCAAGATCAAGGTTTGGACTATGGCTACACCTTC. Amino acid sequence: CASSQDQGLDYGYTF. This chain uses TRBV4-1 with TRBJ1-2; D is undetermined. This CDR3 has 15 amino acids. The germline V gene encodes CDR1 MGHRA and CDR2 YSYEKL. V was cut by 0 bases and J by 3 bases, with 11 bases left in between.

The chain combines TRBV5-1 with TRBJ2-1; 8 positions agree with TRBD1. V was clipped by 2 bases and J by 7 bases; unmatched bases: 8. CDR1 and CDR2 from the germline V gene are SGHRS and YFSETQ. The CDR3 is 15 residues long. Here the CDR3 reads CASSFRQGAKNEQFF. Written as DNA, the CDR3 is TGCGCCAGCAGCTTTCGGCAGGGGGCTAAGAATGAGCAGTTCTTC.

The rearrangement joins TRBV5-1 to TRBJ2-3; D is uncertain. Germline-derived CDR1 and CDR2 are SGHRS and YFSETQ. CDR3 length: 13 amino acids. Trimming shortened V by 4 bases and J by 4 bases, and 10 bases separated the two germline ends. The CDR3: CASSAIGADTQYF. CDR3 in DNA: TGCGCCAGCAGCGCAATCGGTGCAGATACGCAGTATTTT. Looking up the rest from reference TRBV5-1 and TRBJ2-3 gives the full variable domain: KAGVTQTPRYLIKTRGQQVTLSCSPISGHRSVSWYQQTPGQGLQFLFEYFSETQRNKGNFPGRFSGRQFSNSRSEMNVSTLELGDSALYLCASSAIGADTQYFGPGTRLTVL.

The rearrangement joins TRBV30 to TRBJ1-3, with 7 positions matching TRBD1. V lost 4 bases, J lost 0 bases, and 6 bases stayed unmatched. CDR1 is GTSNPN, CDR2 SVGIG, per germline (reference sequence). This CDR3 region has 15 residues. CDR3 nucleotides: TGTGCCTGGAAGATGACAGGGACCTCTGGAAACACCATATATTTT. Its translation: CAWKMTGTSGNTIYF.

The CDR3 loop is CASSRGLAGVGEQFF. CDR3 bases: TGTGCCAGCAGCCGGGGACTAGCGGGAGTCGGGGAGCAGTTCTTC. The genes are TRBV14 and TRBJ2-1; 14 bases line up with TRBD2. V trimming: 4 bases; J trimming: 10 bases; junction bases outside the gene matches: 6. Germline CDR1 SGHDN, CDR2 FVKESK. The CDR3 totals 15 residues.

V usage is TRBV12-5 and J usage is TRBJ2-3, with D perhaps TRBD1 (6 bases). V shed 7 bases and J shed 5 bases, with 13 bases lying between them. The germline gives CDR1 LGHNT, CDR2 FRNRAP. This CDR3 spans 13 amino acids. The CDR3 region has the DNA TGTGCTAGTGTCAGGGGTTTGGTAGATACGCAGTATTTT. Protein product: CASVRGLVDTQYF.

The chain uses TRBV5-1 and TRBJ2-7, with D unclear. The CDR3 extends over 12 amino acids. The V gene lost 0 bases and the J gene lost 6 bases, with 7 bases spanning the gap. CDR1 is SGHRS and CDR2 is YFSETQ in the germline V gene. Here the CDR3 reads CASSLGAGEQYF. CDR3 DNA: TGCGCCAGCAGCTTGGGGGCAGGCGAGCAGTACTTC.

CDR3 in DNA: TGTGCCAGCAGCGTGGATGGGGCAGATACGCAGTATTTT. Its translation: CASSVDGADTQYF. The chain links TRBV9 to TRBJ2-3; D is undetermined. Germline values: CDR1 SGDLS, CDR2 YYNGEE. The CDR3 extends over 13 amino acids. Deletions cut 2 bases from V and 4 bases from J, with 8 bases between.

The rearrangement links TRBV6-5 to TRBJ2-7, with D unclear. The length of the CDR3 is 14 residues. Trimming took off 9 bases at V and 1 base at J, with 16 bases between the two ends. CDR1 and CDR2 (germline): MNHEY, SVGAGI. CDR3 residues: CASKTRPESYEQYF. For the CDR3, the DNA is TGTGCCAGTAAAACCCGGCCGGAGTCCTACGAGCAGTACTTC.

V usage is TRBV5-5 and J usage is TRBJ2-1; 9 nucleotides line up with TRBD2. The CDR3 length is 16 residues. After removal of 2 bases from V and 5 bases from J, the junction contained 8 bases not matched to a gene. In germline, CDR1 is SGHKS, CDR2 YYEKEE (reference sequence). CDR3 loop: CASSFGTSSQNNEQFF. The DNA for the CDR3 is TGTGCCAGCAGCTTTGGGACTAGCTCCCAAAACAATGAGCAGTTCTTC.

This rearrangement joins TRBV7-3 to TRBJ1-6, with TRBD1 matching over 11 bases. V was pared by 2 bases and J by 10 bases, with 4 bases of the junction left unmatched. Germline V CDR1 and CDR2: SGHTA, FQGTGA. This CDR3 region has 15 residues. CDR3 sequence reads: CASSLADRGQSPLHF. The CDR3 nucleotides read TGTGCCAGCAGCTTAGCGGACAGGGGGCAATCACCCCTCCACTTT.

The rearrangement uses TRBV10-3 and TRBJ1-2, with 7 bases matching TRBD1. Trimming at V came to 0 bases and at J to 8 bases, leaving 6 bases not matched to a gene. The CDR3 consists of 14 residues. Germline V CDR1 and CDR2: ENHRY, SYGVKD. The CDR3 DNA reads as TGTGCCATCAGTGAGTCGTACAGGGGTAGCGGCTACACCTTC. It codes for CAISESYRGSGYTF.

V gene TRBV19 combines with J gene TRBJ1-1; a weak D match, TRBD1 (5 bases). V dropped 9 bases and J dropped 3 bases, with 14 bases sitting between them. The CDR3 extends over 13 amino acids. Per germline, CDR1 LNHDA and CDR2 SQIVND (reference sequence). CDR3: CASRGLRDTEAFF. CDR3 DNA sequence: TGTGCCAGCCGGGGCCTGAGGGACACTGAAGCTTTCTTT.

The chain employs TRBV2 and TRBJ1-5, with a weak D call TRBD1 (5 bases). Trimming shortened V by 5 bases and J by 2 bases, and 13 bases separated the two germline ends. CDR3 size: 15 residues. Germline values: CDR1 SNHLY, CDR2 FYNNEI. CDR3 in DNA: TGTGCCAGCAGTAAGACGGGGGGGGGCAATCAGCCCCAGCATTTT. Translating it yields CASSKTGGGNQPQHF.

The sample holds a few counts of this clone. This rearrangement joins TRBV28 to TRBJ2-7; 11 bases are shared with TRBD2. The CDR3 is 15 residues long. Looked up from germline, CDR1 is MDHEN and CDR2 is SYDVKM. V shed 2 bases, J shed 7 bases, and the junction held 7 bases outside the gene matches. CDR3 region: CASSLQLAGAREQYF. For the CDR3, the DNA is TGTGCCAGCAGTTTACAACTAGCGGGAGCGAGGGAGCAGTACTTC.

The chain recombines TRBV28 with TRBJ2-7; no reliable D call. Per the germline V gene, CDR1 is MDHEN and CDR2 is SYDVKM. The CDR3 is made up of 15 amino acids. The V end lost 6 bases, the J end lost 6 bases, and 21 bases lay between the germline ends. CDR3 region: CASSLTLSRSLEQYF. Written as DNA, the CDR3 is TGTGCCAGCAGCTTAACCCTATCAAGGTCTCTCGAGCAGTACTTC.

V usage is TRBV4-3 and J usage is TRBJ1-5; 10 bases line up with TRBD1. CDR3 size: 16 residues. Losses at the gene ends were 2 bases for V and 8 bases for J; bases not matched to a gene: 9. The germline gives CDR1 LGHNA, CDR2 YSLEER. The DNA for the CDR3 is TGCGCCAGCAGCCAAAGCCCGGGACAGGGGAAGAAGCCCCAGCATTTT. Amino acids: CASSQSPGQGKKPQHF.